These 8 T cell receptor beta chains originate from one sample sequenced in a study of Ad26.COV2.S vaccination and SARS-CoV-2 variants. The data were produced by immunoSEQ multiplex PCR, yet TCRdb's version contains in-frame clones alone and is incomplete. This sample carries fewer than 900,000 clones, roughly 90% of them seen once, and the ten largest clones take about 1.5%. Treatment denoted: roughly 20 received Ad26.COV2.S at low or high dose, single or two shots; roughly five received placebo; per-sample allocation not given. Sampling happened 63 days after the first vaccine or placebo injection. The material sequenced was peripheral blood, taken in a trial of Ad26.COV2.S vaccine versus placebo. These receptors came from a person between 18 and 65 years old who received the Ad26.COV2.S COVID-19 vaccine or a placebo.

As for this clone: Other nucleotide sequences from this sample produce the same CDR3. The rearrangement joins TRBV9 to TRBJ1-1; D ambiguous. Germline V gene sequence: CDR1 SGDLS, CDR2 YYNGEE. V was shortened by 0 bases and J by 2 bases, with 5 bases between the two germline ends. CDR3 length: 13 amino acids. CDR3 bases: TGTGCCAGCAGCGTAGGGCGTAACACTGAAGCTTTCTTT. It translates to CASSVGRNTEAFF. Together with reference TRBV9 and TRBJ1-1, the CDR3 gives the full variable domain: DSGVTQTPKHLITATGQRVTLRCSPRSGDLSVYWYQQSLDQGLQFLIQYYNGEERAKGNILERFSAQQFPDLHSELNLSSLELGDSALYFCASSVGRNTEAFFGQGTRLTVV.

This chain links TRBV6-1 with TRBJ2-7; TRBD1 aligns across 8 bases. V trimming: 1 base; J trimming: 4 bases; junction bases outside the gene matches: 9. Germline CDR1 reads MNHNS; CDR2 reads SASEGT. The length of the CDR3 is 16 residues. The CDR3 loop reads CASSEVGQGGMYEQYF. DNA of the CDR3: TGTGCCAGCAGTGAAGTAGGACAGGGTGGTATGTACGAGCAGTACTTC.

The chain has TRBV25-1 and TRBJ1-1; D remains unclear. This CDR3 comprises 14 residues. Trimming shortened V by 4 bases and J by 4 bases, and 13 bases separated the two germline ends. CDR1 is MGHDK, CDR2 SYGVNS, per germline. CDR3 DNA sequence: TGTGCCAGCAGTGTGAACGGGCGGGTCACTGAAGCTTTCTTT. Translated: CASSVNGRVTEAFF. Full variable domain (remainder filled in from reference TRBV25-1 and TRBJ1-1): EADIYQTPRYLVIGTGKKITLECSQTMGHDKMYWYQQDPGMELHLIHYSYGVNSTEKGDLSSESTVSRIRTEHFPLTLESARPSHTSQYLCASSVNGRVTEAFFGQGTRLTVV.

The V and J genes are TRBV3-1 (or the pseudogene TRBV3-2) and TRBJ2-7; 10 bases line up with TRBD2. Germline CDR1 is LGHDT and CDR2 is YNNKEL (reference sequence). The CDR3 is 16 amino acids. Germline trimming cut 5 bases from V and 5 bases from J; bases unmatched to any gene: 12. The CDR3, as DNA: TGTGCCAGCAGCTTTAGCCTAGCGGGAGACGTCCACGAGCAGTACTTC. This encodes CASSFSLAGDVHEQYF.

The chain carries TRBV19 and TRBJ1-1, with a possible D match to TRBD1 (6 bases). This CDR3 spans 17 amino acids. Per the germline V gene, CDR1 is LNHDA and CDR2 is SQIVND (reference sequence). Trimming removed 3 bases from V and 1 base from J, with 18 bases in between. In nucleotides, the CDR3 is TGTGCCAGTAGTATCCCCTTGTCACAGGGCTCGAACACTGAAGCTTTCTTT. Translating gives CASSIPLSQGSNTEAFF.

The rearrangement joins TRBV5-1 to TRBJ2-1; 14 nucleotides align to TRBD2. Germline CDR1 and CDR2: SGHRS and YFSETQ. V gave up 5 bases and J gave up 2 bases; unmatched junction bases: 0. This CDR3 spans 15 amino acids. CDR3 nucleotides: TGCGCCAGCAGGGGACTAGCGGGAGCCTACAATGAGCAGTTCTTC. Its translation is CASRGLAGAYNEQFF.

This clone was seen a handful of times. V gene TRBV4-2 combines with J gene TRBJ2-6; D may correspond to TRBD1 or TRBD2 (5 bases each). This CDR3 has 16 amino acids. Trimming pared 3 bases from V and 4 bases from J, leaving 13 bases between. The germline V gene has CDR1 LGHNA and CDR2 YNFKEQ. The CDR3 coding sequence is TGTGCCAGCAGCCACGTAGACGGGGCCGGGGCCAACGTCCTGACTTTC. Amino acid sequence: CASSHVDGAGANVLTF.

This clone has more than one count but fewer than ten. The chain combines TRBV25-1 with TRBJ2-5, with unresolved D. Trimming left V 0 bases short and J 2 bases short, with 13 bases between. From germline, CDR1 is MGHDK and CDR2 SYGVNS. This CDR3 is built from 16 residues. For the CDR3, the DNA is TGTGCCAGCAGTGAATACGGCAGGACCAGACAAGAGACCCAGTACTTC. Amino acid sequence: CASSEYGRTRQETQYF.